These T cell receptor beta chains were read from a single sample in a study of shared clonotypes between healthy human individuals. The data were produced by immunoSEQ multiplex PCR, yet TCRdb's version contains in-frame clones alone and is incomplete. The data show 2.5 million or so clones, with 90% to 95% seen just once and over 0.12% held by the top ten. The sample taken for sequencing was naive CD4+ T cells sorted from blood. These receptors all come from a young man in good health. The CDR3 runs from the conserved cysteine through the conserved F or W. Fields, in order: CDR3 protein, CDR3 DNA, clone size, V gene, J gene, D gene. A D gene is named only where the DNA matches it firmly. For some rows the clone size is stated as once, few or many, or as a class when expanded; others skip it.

CDR3 protein: CAWSGGLSGANVLTF; CDR3 DNA: TGTGCCTGGAGTGGAGGACTGTCTGGGGCCAACGTCCTGACTTTC; clone size: -; V gene: TRBV30; J gene: TRBJ2-6; D gene: -
CDR3 protein: CASKKQGEVGGELFF; CDR3 DNA: TGTGCCAGCAAGAAACAGGGTGAGGTCGGCGGGGAGCTGTTTTTT; clone size: -; V gene: TRBV6-1; J gene: TRBJ2-2; D gene: -
CDR3 protein: CASSLGQGPLIAPDEQYF; CDR3 DNA: TGCGCCAGCAGCTTGGGACAGGGGCCTCTAATCGCGCCGGACGAGCAGTACTTC; clone size: -; V gene: TRBV5-1; J gene: TRBJ2-7; D gene: TRBD1
CDR3 protein: CASSLSSGGSYEQYF; CDR3 DNA: TGCGCCAGCAGCTTGTCATCAGGGGGGTCCTACGAGCAGTACTTC; clone size: -; V gene: TRBV5-1; J gene: TRBJ2-7; D gene: -
CDR3 protein: CASSQEGGPGSYNEQFF; CDR3 DNA: TGCGCCAGCAGCCAAGAAGGTGGCCCCGGCTCCTACAATGAGCAGTTCTTC; clone size: -; V gene: TRBV4-1; J gene: TRBJ2-1; D gene: -
CDR3 protein: CASSLVSGESYEQYF; CDR3 DNA: TGTGCCAGCAGCCTTGTCTCGGGTGAATCCTACGAGCAGTACTTC; clone size: -; V gene: TRBV16; J gene: TRBJ2-7; D gene: -
CDR3 protein: CASTHAGAQETQYF; CDR3 DNA: TGTGCCAGCACACACGCAGGGGCCCAAGAGACCCAGTACTTC; clone size: -; V gene: TRBV7-9; J gene: TRBJ2-5; D gene: -
CDR3 protein: CASSVDNRGANVLTF; CDR3 DNA: TGTGCCAGCAGCGTAGATAACCGTGGGGCCAACGTCCTGACTTTC; clone size: -; V gene: TRBV9; J gene: TRBJ2-6; D gene: -
CDR3 protein: CASSLGAGGMNTEAFF; CDR3 DNA: TGTGCCAGCAGCTTAGGGGCCGGGGGGATGAACACTGAAGCTTTCTTT; clone size: -; V gene: TRBV7-9; J gene: TRBJ1-1; D gene: -
CDR3 protein: CASSPQGKGGYTF; CDR3 DNA: TGTGCCAGCAGTCCCCAGGGTAAAGGAGGCTACACCTTC; clone size: -; V gene: TRBV6-5; J gene: TRBJ1-2; D gene: -
CDR3 protein: CASSRQTYGYTF; CDR3 DNA: TGTGCCAGCAGCCGACAGACTTATGGCTACACCTTC; clone size: few; V gene: TRBV5-6; J gene: TRBJ1-2; D gene: -
CDR3 protein: CASSDAGNQPQHF; CDR3 DNA: TGTGCCAGCAGCGACGCGGGGAATCAGCCCCAGCATTTT; clone size: -; V gene: TRBV7-9; J gene: TRBJ1-5; D gene: -
CDR3 protein: CASSYEGSSYEQYF; CDR3 DNA: TGTGCCAGCAGTTATGAAGGGAGCTCCTACGAGCAGTACTTC; clone size: -; V gene: TRBV6-6; J gene: TRBJ2-7; D gene: -
CDR3 protein: CASTPSGRLNTGELFF; CDR3 DNA: TGTGCCAGCACCCCCAGCGGGAGGCTGAACACCGGGGAGCTGTTTTTT; clone size: -; V gene: TRBV6-4; J gene: TRBJ2-2; D gene: TRBD2
CDR3 protein: CASRPVGRQGASYEQYF; CDR3 DNA: TGTGCCAGCAGGCCCGTTGGTCGACAGGGGGCTTCCTACGAGCAGTACTTC; clone size: -; V gene: TRBV28; J gene: TRBJ2-7; D gene: TRBD1
CDR3 protein: CASNPDSSYEQYF; CDR3 DNA: TGTGCCAGCAACCCGGACAGTTCCTACGAGCAGTACTTC; clone size: -; V gene: TRBV5-5; J gene: TRBJ2-7; D gene: -
CDR3 protein: CASSLWSGSRISGANVLTF; CDR3 DNA: TGTGCCAGCAGCTTATGGAGTGGGAGCCGTATCTCTGGGGCCAACGTCCTGACTTTC; clone size: -; V gene: TRBV7-2; J gene: TRBJ2-6; D gene: -
CDR3 protein: CASRQPGQGAEAFF; CDR3 DNA: TGTGCCAGCAGGCAACCGGGACAGGGGGCTGAAGCTTTCTTT; clone size: -; V gene: TRBV5-4; J gene: TRBJ1-1; D gene: TRBD1
CDR3 protein: CASKTGLIYEQYF; CDR3 DNA: TGTGCCAGTAAGACCGGGCTAATCTACGAGCAGTACTTC; clone size: -; V gene: TRBV6-6; J gene: TRBJ2-7; D gene: -
CDR3 protein: CASGVDVGELFF; CDR3 DNA: TGTGCCAGTGGGGTGGATGTCGGGGAGCTGTTTTTT; clone size: few; V gene: TRBV19; J gene: TRBJ2-2; D gene: -
CDR3 protein: CASSEAPDEQYF; CDR3 DNA: TGTGCCAGCAGTGAAGCCCCCGACGAGCAGTACTTC; clone size: -; V gene: TRBV2; J gene: TRBJ2-7; D gene: -
CDR3 protein: CASSTTGAGGTGELFF; CDR3 DNA: TGTGCCAGTAGTACAACAGGGGCGGGAGGGACCGGGGAGCTGTTTTTT; clone size: -; V gene: TRBV19; J gene: TRBJ2-2; D gene: TRBD2
CDR3 protein: CASSLEGAGGYTF; CDR3 DNA: TGTGCCAGCAGCTTGGAAGGGGCAGGTGGCTACACCTTC; clone size: -; V gene: TRBV5-4; J gene: TRBJ1-2; D gene: -
CDR3 protein: CASSGPALLEAFF; CDR3 DNA: TGTGCCAGCAGCGGACCAGCTCTCCTTGAAGCTTTCTTT; clone size: -; V gene: TRBV2; J gene: TRBJ1-1; D gene: -
CDR3 protein: CASKAKREYTGELFF; CDR3 DNA: TGTGCCAGCAAGGCCAAGCGGGAGTACACCGGGGAGCTGTTTTTT; clone size: -; V gene: TRBV7-9; J gene: TRBJ2-2; D gene: TRBD2
CDR3 protein: CATSRDHSGTYEQYF; CDR3 DNA: TGTGCCACCAGCAGAGATCATAGCGGAACCTACGAGCAGTACTTC; clone size: once; V gene: TRBV15; J gene: TRBJ2-7; D gene: -
CDR3 protein: CASSQQGLNSPLHF; CDR3 DNA: TGTGCCAGCTCACAACAGGGGCTAAATTCACCCCTCCACTTT; clone size: -; V gene: TRBV18; J gene: TRBJ1-6; D gene: TRBD1
CDR3 protein: CASSFHSTGAAHEQYF; CDR3 DNA: TGTGCCAGCAGCTTTCATTCGACAGGGGCGGCCCACGAGCAGTACTTC; clone size: -; V gene: TRBV11-2; J gene: TRBJ2-7; D gene: TRBD1
CDR3 protein: CASSPTGSVQETQYF; CDR3 DNA: TGTGCCAGCAGTCCCACAGGGAGCGTTCAAGAGACCCAGTACTTC; clone size: -; V gene: TRBV2; J gene: TRBJ2-5; D gene: -
CDR3 protein: CASSLGPGQEAFF; CDR3 DNA: TGTGCCAGCAGCTTAGGGCCCGGACAAGAAGCTTTCTTT; clone size: -; V gene: TRBV5-6; J gene: TRBJ1-1; D gene: -
CDR3 protein: CAAAIDPPGQVTDTQYF; CDR3 DNA: TGTGCCGCCGCCATAGATCCACCAGGGCAGGTCACAGATACGCAGTATTTT; clone size: -; V gene: TRBV2; J gene: TRBJ2-3; D gene: -
CDR3 protein: CASSSPGTASNQPQHF; CDR3 DNA: TGTGCCAGCAGTTCCCCGGGGACAGCTAGCAATCAGCCCCAGCATTTT; clone size: -; V gene: TRBV6-6; J gene: TRBJ1-5; D gene: TRBD1
CDR3 protein: CAIRRLEEGSYEQYF; CDR3 DNA: TGTGCCATCAGGCGGTTGGAAGAAGGGAGTTACGAGCAGTACTTC; clone size: -; V gene: TRBV10-3; J gene: TRBJ2-7; D gene: -
CDR3 protein: CASSVGQANYGYTF; CDR3 DNA: TGCGCCAGCAGCGTCGGACAGGCTAACTATGGCTACACCTTC; clone size: once; V gene: TRBV5-1; J gene: TRBJ1-2; D gene: TRBD1
CDR3 protein: CASSSGQGYNEQFF; CDR3 DNA: TGTGCCAGCAGCTCGGGACAGGGCTACAATGAGCAGTTCTTC; clone size: -; V gene: TRBV5-4; J gene: TRBJ2-1; D gene: TRBD1
CDR3 protein: CASSRDRTGANVLTF; CDR3 DNA: TGTGCCAGCAGCCGAGACCGGACTGGGGCCAACGTCCTGACTTTC; clone size: -; V gene: TRBV6-1; J gene: TRBJ2-6; D gene: -
CDR3 protein: CASSYVQGQQPQHF; CDR3 DNA: TGTGCCAGCAGTTACGTCCAGGGGCAACAGCCCCAGCATTTT; clone size: once; V gene: TRBV6-5; J gene: TRBJ1-5; D gene: -
CDR3 protein: CAGRGTKNTGELFF; CDR3 DNA: TGTGCCGGCCGGGGGACAAAGAACACCGGGGAGCTGTTTTTT; clone size: -; V gene: TRBV30; J gene: TRBJ2-2; D gene: -
CDR3 protein: CSVRQGASNEQFF; CDR3 DNA: TGCAGCGTGAGACAGGGGGCCAGCAATGAGCAGTTCTTC; clone size: once; V gene: TRBV29-1; J gene: TRBJ2-1; D gene: TRBD1
CDR3 protein: CASRGLPPTDTQYF; CDR3 DNA: TGTGCCAGCAGGGGACTCCCTCCCACAGATACGCAGTATTTT; clone size: -; V gene: TRBV2; J gene: TRBJ2-3; D gene: -
CDR3 protein: CASTEQQNSGNTIYF; CDR3 DNA: TGTGCCAGCACTGAGCAGCAGAACTCTGGAAACACCATATATTTT; clone size: once; V gene: TRBV2; J gene: TRBJ1-3; D gene: -